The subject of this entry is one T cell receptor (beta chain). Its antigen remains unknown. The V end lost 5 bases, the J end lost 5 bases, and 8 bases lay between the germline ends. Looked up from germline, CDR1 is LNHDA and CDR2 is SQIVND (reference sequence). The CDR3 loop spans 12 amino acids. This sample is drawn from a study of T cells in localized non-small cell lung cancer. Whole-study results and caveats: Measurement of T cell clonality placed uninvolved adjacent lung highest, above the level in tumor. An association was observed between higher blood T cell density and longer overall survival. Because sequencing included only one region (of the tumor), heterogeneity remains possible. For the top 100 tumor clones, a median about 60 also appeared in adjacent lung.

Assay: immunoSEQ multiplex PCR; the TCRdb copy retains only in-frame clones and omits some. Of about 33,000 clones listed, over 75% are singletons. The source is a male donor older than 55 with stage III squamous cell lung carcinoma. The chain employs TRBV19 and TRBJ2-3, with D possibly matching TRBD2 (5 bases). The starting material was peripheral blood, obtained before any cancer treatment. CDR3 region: CASSPGLDTQYF. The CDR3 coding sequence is TGTGCCAGTAGTCCCGGACTAGATACGCAGTATTTT.